The rows below give T cell receptor beta chains drawn from one sample of a study of beta chain features in type 1 diabetes. This table comes from immunoSEQ multiplex PCR, and its TCRdb copy is limited to in-frame clones, with some not included. The sample gives about 340,000 clones, roughly 14% of which show up once; roughly 0.016% is in the top ten. Material for sequencing was naive CD4+ T cells from blood. The receptors here all came from a woman between 18 and 29 years old with type 1 diabetes. The CDR3 runs from the conserved cysteine through the conserved F or W. The D gene is left open where the match is weak.

len,j_gene,v_gene,d_gene,CDR3aa
16,TRBJ2-1,TRBV7-3,TRBD2,CASSVTSGRAYNEQFF
14,TRBJ2-3,TRBV7-2,-,CASSLASFTDTQYF
14,TRBJ2-1,TRBV2,TRBD1,CASRDRGSYNEQFF
15,TRBJ2-1,TRBV5-1,-,CASSLHTGSYNEQFF
17,TRBJ2-6,TRBV19,-,CASSIDATGSGANVLTF
16,TRBJ2-7,TRBV28,-,CASSFSLGALEYEQYF
15,TRBJ1-4,TRBV7-2,-,CASSSPRERNEKLFF
14,TRBJ1-5,TRBV7-9,TRBD1,CASSAGTGGQPQHF
13,TRBJ1-1,TRBV29-1,-,CSVEWGGNTEAFF
15,TRBJ2-5,TRBV18,-,CASSPPARVQETQYF
17,TRBJ1-5,TRBV28,TRBD1,CASRDGQGARGNQPQHF
14,TRBJ1-1,TRBV7-2,-,CASSLSVQGPEAFF
18,TRBJ2-6,TRBV7-2,-,CASSLRRGLGLGANVLTF
16,TRBJ2-1,TRBV12-5,-,CASGLVVGATYNEQFF
15,TRBJ2-1,TRBV27,-,CASSFGLADYNEQFF
12,TRBJ2-1,TRBV19,-,CASSIIYNEQFF
12,TRBJ2-1,TRBV29-1,TRBD2,CSAGGLSNEQFF
14,TRBJ2-2,TRBV19,TRBD1,CASSTTGPTGELFF
14,TRBJ2-7,TRBV5-1,TRBD2,CASSFTGGPYEQYF
15,TRBJ2-4,TRBV5-1,TRBD1,CASSSLTGPSDIQYF
12,TRBJ2-1,TRBV7-2,-,CASSPTGNEQFF
17,TRBJ2-4,TRBV19,TRBD2,CASSLGLTLLAKNIQYF
13,TRBJ2-5,TRBV29-1,TRBD2,CSPAPLAGETQYF
16,TRBJ1-5,TRBV27,TRBD1,CASSPPRTGPYQPQHF
13,TRBJ2-5,TRBV5-1,-,CASSGGSGETQYF
18,TRBJ2-1,TRBV7-9,TRBD2,CASSSPGLGTSGEWWQFF
12,TRBJ2-5,TRBV2,-,CASSNPGETQYF
16,TRBJ2-2,TRBV5-1,TRBD2,CASSLVGGSSVGELFF
18,TRBJ1-1,TRBV9,TRBD1,CASSPRDRGVKRDTEAFF
15,TRBJ2-1,TRBV4-3,TRBD2,CASSQDAGGPNEQFF
12,TRBJ2-3,TRBV2,-,CASSESLDTQYF
13,TRBJ2-3,TRBV18,-,CASLTTSTDTQYF
15,TRBJ2-1,TRBV9,TRBD2,CASSPRLADYNEQFF
14,TRBJ2-1,TRBV30,-,CAWSVFSSYNEQFF
16,TRBJ2-6,TRBV15,-,CATSRDGAAGANVLTF
15,TRBJ2-1,TRBV9,-,CASSVVGGGYNEQFF
14,TRBJ1-2,TRBV19,-,CASTPYRAGYGYTF
13,TRBJ2-7,TRBV30,-,CAWSTGRHSEQYF
13,TRBJ1-5,TRBV30,-,CAWNDRNNQPQHF
15,TRBJ2-1,TRBV5-4,TRBD2,CASSLASGRFGEQFF
13,TRBJ2-5,TRBV28,-,CASSFDAPGTQYF
12,TRBJ2-5,TRBV7-2,-,CASSLDRETQYF
15,TRBJ2-1,TRBV5-1,TRBD2,CASSLTSGIYNEQFF
15,TRBJ2-5,TRBV7-2,-,CASSERGTTIETQYF
13,TRBJ2-3,TRBV9,-,CASSVAGRDTQYF
13,TRBJ2-4,TRBV9,-,CASSGLVTNIQYF
14,TRBJ1-2,TRBV9,-,CASSVDGRAVGYTF
15,TRBJ2-5,TRBV2,TRBD2,CASSEAGTSGETQYF
15,TRBJ2-7,TRBV27,TRBD2,CASSSGLAGGNEQYF
13,TRBJ2-1,TRBV29-1,TRBD2,CSVEPSGRNEQFF
17,TRBJ1-1,TRBV7-2,TRBD1,CASSSTTGRKSNTEAFF
14,TRBJ2-1,TRBV4-3,-,CASSQQERVHEQFF
15,TRBJ2-5,TRBV27,TRBD2,CASSDSGWGQETQYF
16,TRBJ2-2,TRBV5-1,TRBD2,CASSHGTSGFTGELFF
18,TRBJ2-1,TRBV9,TRBD2,CASGSGLAGPGSYNEQFF
13,TRBJ1-2,TRBV30,-,CAWSVGRYRAHTF
14,TRBJ2-1,TRBV7-8,TRBD1,CASSPDRVHNEQFF